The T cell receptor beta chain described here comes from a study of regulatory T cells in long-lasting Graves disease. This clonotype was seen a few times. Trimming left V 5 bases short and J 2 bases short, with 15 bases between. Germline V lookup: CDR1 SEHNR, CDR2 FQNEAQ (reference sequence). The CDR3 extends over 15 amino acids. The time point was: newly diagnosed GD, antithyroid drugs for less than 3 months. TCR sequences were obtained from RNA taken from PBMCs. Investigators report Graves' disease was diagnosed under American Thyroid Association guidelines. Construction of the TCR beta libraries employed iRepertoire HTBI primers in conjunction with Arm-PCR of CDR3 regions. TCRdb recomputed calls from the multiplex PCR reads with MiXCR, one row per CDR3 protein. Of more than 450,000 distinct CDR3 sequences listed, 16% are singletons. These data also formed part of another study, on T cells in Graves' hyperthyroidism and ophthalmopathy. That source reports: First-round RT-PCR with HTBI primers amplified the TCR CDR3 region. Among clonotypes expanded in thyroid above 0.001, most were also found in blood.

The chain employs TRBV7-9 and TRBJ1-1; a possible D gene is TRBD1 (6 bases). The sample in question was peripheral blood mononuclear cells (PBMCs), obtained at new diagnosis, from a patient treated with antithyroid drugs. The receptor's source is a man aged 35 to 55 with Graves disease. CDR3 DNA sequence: TGTGCCAGCAGCCCGGACAGACTCCGTAACACTGAAGCTTTCTTT. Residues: CASSPDRLRNTEAFF. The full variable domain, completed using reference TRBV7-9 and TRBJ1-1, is DTGVSQNPRHKITKRGQNVTFRCDPISEHNRLYWYRQTLGQGPEFLTYFQNEAQLEKSRLLSDRFSAERPKGSFSTLEIQRTEQGDSAMYLCASSPDRLRNTEAFFGQGTRLTVV.